The source of this T cell receptor (beta chain) is a study of blood T cell repertoires in COVID-19. CDR3 size: 13 residues. Looked up from germline, CDR1 is SGHTA and CDR2 is FQGNSA. Trimming pared 2 bases from V and 4 bases from J, leaving 8 bases between. Repertoires were generated with immunoSEQ multiplex PCR, while TCRdb's copy carries only in-frame clones and drops some. The table shows some 150,000 clones, with approximately 86% occurring only once. The TCR sequence derives from a woman older than 75 in a cohort sampled during active or convalescent COVID-19. The chain combines TRBV7-2 with TRBJ2-5; possibly TRBD1 for D (5 bases). The specimen was peripheral blood. In DNA, the CDR3 is TGTGCCAGCAGCTTAAGCCAGGGAGAGACCCAGTACTTC. The encoded protein is CASSLSQGETQYF.